This T cell receptor (beta chain) was observed in a study of identical twins. Overall study findings and caveats: Models came in too low on out-of-frame TCR alpha sharing in monozygotic twins.

The CDR3 sequence is 13 residues long. In germline, CDR1 is SGHAT, CDR2 FQNNGV. Trimming shortened V by 2 bases and J by 5 bases, and 9 bases separated the two germline ends. Unique molecular identifiers were present on cDNA, and template switching added a universal primer site. MiXCR, applied by TCRdb to the 5' RACE reads, yields one record per CDR3 protein. This table holds 1.5 million to 2 million distinct CDR3 sequences, around 33% found once. In regard to this clonotype: Its target is unknown.

Sequences were obtained from cord blood. The chain recombines TRBV11-2 with TRBJ2-5; no firm D call. The clonotype originates from a newborn girl in good health. The DNA of the CDR3 is TGTGCCAGCAGCTTATTCGCAAGGGAGACCCAGTACTTC. Its protein is CASSLFARETQYF.